One sample yielded the 7 T cell receptor beta chains listed below, sequenced in a study of monozygotic twins with inflammatory bowel disease. TCRdb re-analyzed the 5' RACE reads; it lists each CDR3 protein once, without DNA. Reported are roughly 200,000 distinct CDR3 sequences; the ten largest clones contain roughly 1.7%. Specimen: blood. These receptors originate from a human donor with ulcerative colitis or Crohn's disease, or a healthy co-twin of an affected twin (not recorded which).

This CDR3 is CASSPWSGGNNEQFF. The chain employs TRBV7-8 and TRBJ2-1; as DNA is missing, the TRBD2 call by TCRdb cannot be tested. The CDR3 has 15 residues. Germline CDR1 SGHVS, CDR2 FQNEAQ. The whole variable domain, filled in from reference TRBV7-8 and TRBJ2-1, reads GAGVSQSPRYKVAKRGQDVALRCDPISGHVSLFWYQQALGQGPEFLTYFQNEAQLDKSGLPSDRFFAERPEGSVSTLKIQRTQQEDSAVYLCASSPWSGGNNEQFFGPGTRLTVL.

V is TRBV6-5 and J is TRBJ2-1; the TCRdb D gene call, TRBD2, has no DNA to confirm it. CDR1 is MNHEY, CDR2 SVGAGI, per germline. The CDR3 totals 18 residues. CDR3 sequence: CASSYLAGGLSSYNEQFF.

The chain is built from TRBV7-2 and TRBJ1-5; as DNA is missing, the TRBD1 call by TCRdb cannot be tested. Germline loops: CDR1 SGHTA, CDR2 FQGNSA. The CDR3 covers 16 residues. CDR3 in amino acids: CASSLNPVNSGQPQHF. The variable domain in full, completed from reference TRBV7-2 and TRBJ1-5, reads GAGVSQSPSNKVTEKGKDVELRCDPISGHTALYWYRQSLGQGLEFLIYFQGNSAPDKSGLPSDRFSAERTGGSVSTLTIQRTQQEDSAVYLCASSLNPVNSGQPQHFGDGTRLSIL.

The chain employs TRBV10-3 and TRBJ1-1. CDR3 length: 16 amino acids. The germline gives CDR1 ENHRY, CDR2 SYGVKD. The CDR3 sequence is CAISGGSGLGNTEAFF.

The chain joins TRBV19 to TRBJ1-2; the D call from TCRdb, TRBD1, cannot be confirmed without DNA. CDR3 length: 17 amino acids. Looked up from germline, CDR1 is LNHDA and CDR2 is SQIVND (reference sequence). This CDR3 reads CASSNQGSGQLSYGYTF.

The rearrangement links TRBV11-3 to TRBJ2-1; checking the TCRdb D call of TRBD2 is not possible without DNA. This CDR3 is 14 amino acids long. Germline V gives CDR1 SGHNT, CDR2 YENEEA. CDR3 residues: CASSFSSGGGEQFF.

V and J are TRBV5-1 and TRBJ2-2; with no DNA, the TCRdb D assignment of TRBD2 cannot be verified. The CDR3 consists of 17 residues. Germline CDR1 SGHRS, CDR2 YFSETQ. The CDR3 loop is CASSLSRVRVNTGELFF.